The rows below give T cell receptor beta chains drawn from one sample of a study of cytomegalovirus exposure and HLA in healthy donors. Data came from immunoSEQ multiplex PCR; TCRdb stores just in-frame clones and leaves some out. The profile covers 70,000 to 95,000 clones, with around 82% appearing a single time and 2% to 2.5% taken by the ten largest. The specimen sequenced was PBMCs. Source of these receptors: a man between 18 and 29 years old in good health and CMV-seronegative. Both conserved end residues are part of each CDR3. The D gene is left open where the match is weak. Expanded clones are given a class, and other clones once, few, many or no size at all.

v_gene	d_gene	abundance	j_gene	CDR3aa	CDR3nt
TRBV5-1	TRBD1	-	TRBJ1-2	CASSGGDRDYGYTF	TGCGCCAGCAGCGGCGGGGACAGGGACTATGGCTACACCTTC
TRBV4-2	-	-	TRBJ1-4	CASSQVISSWGETNEKLFF	TGTGCCAGCAGCCAAGTTATCAGTAGTTGGGGGGAAACTAATGAAAAACTGTTTTTT
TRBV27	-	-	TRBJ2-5	CASSATGETQYF	TGTGCCAGCAGCGCAACCGGGGAGACCCAGTACTTC
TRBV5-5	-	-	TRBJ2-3	CASSLGGADTQYF	TGTGCCAGCAGCTTGGGGGGCGCAGATACGCAGTATTTT
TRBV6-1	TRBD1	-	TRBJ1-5	CASSLGQGMDQPQHF	TGTGCCAGCAGTCTGGGACAGGGGATGGATCAGCCCCAGCATTTT
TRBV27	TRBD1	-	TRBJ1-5	CASSSLPDRGQGRPQHF	TGTGCCAGCAGTTCTCTCCCAGACAGGGGCCAAGGGAGGCCCCAGCATTTT
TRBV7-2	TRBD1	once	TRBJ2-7	CASSPDRGLPGEQYF	TGTGCCAGCAGCCCCGACAGGGGGCTCCCTGGCGAGCAGTACTTC
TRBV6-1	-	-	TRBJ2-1	CASSPQGLNEQFF	TGTGCCAGCAGTCCTCAGGGGCTAAATGAGCAGTTCTTC
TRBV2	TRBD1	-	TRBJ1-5	CASNEEGTGGQPQHF	TGTGCCAGCAACGAGGAGGGGACAGGTGGTCAGCCCCAGCATTTT
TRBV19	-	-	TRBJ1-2	CASSKGAGVNYGYTF	TGTGCCAGTAGTAAAGGGGCAGGGGTTAACTATGGCTACACCTTC
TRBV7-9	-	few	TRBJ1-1	CASSSMTNTEAFF	TGTGCCAGCAGCTCTATGACTAACACTGAAGCTTTCTTT
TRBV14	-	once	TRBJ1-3	CASSHWSSSGNTIYF	TGTGCCAGCAGCCATTGGTCGAGCTCTGGAAACACCATATATTTT
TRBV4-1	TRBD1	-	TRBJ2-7	CASSQERGQSYSYEQYF	TGCGCCAGCAGCCAAGAACGGGGACAGTCCTACTCCTACGAGCAGTACTTC
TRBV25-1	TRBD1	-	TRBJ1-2	CATGGQGGYGYTF	TGTGCCACCGGGGGACAGGGGGGATATGGCTACACCTTC
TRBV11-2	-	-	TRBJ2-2	CASSFGGTGELFF	TGTGCCAGCAGCTTTGGCGGCACCGGGGAGCTGTTTTTT
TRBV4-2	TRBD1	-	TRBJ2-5	CASSGLQGELKTQYF	TGTGCCAGCAGCGGCTTACAGGGGGAATTAAAGACCCAGTACTTC
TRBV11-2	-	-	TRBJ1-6	CASSLVPGGYNSPLHF	TGTGCCAGCAGCTTAGTGCCGGGGGGCTATAATTCACCCCTCCACTTT
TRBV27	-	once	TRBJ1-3	CASSNRAGNTIYF	TGTGCCAGCAGTAACAGGGCTGGAAACACCATATATTTT
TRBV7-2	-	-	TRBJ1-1	CASSPKGYRLNTEAFF	TGTGCCAGCAGCCCTAAGGGGTACAGGCTGAACACTGAAGCTTTCTTT
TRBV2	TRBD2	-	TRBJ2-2	CASSRLAGAGVGELFF	TGTGCCAGCAGTAGACTAGCGGGGGCGGGTGTCGGGGAGCTGTTTTTT
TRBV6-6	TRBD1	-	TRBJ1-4	CASSYSWTGSNEKLFF	TGTGCCAGCAGTTACTCGTGGACAGGGTCTAATGAAAAACTGTTTTTT
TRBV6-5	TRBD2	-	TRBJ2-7	CASGRGGGNNYVQYF	TGTGCCAGCGGGCGCGGGGGGGGCAATAATTATGTGCAGTACTTC
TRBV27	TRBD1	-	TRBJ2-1	CASSSWTGGNEQFF	TGTGCCAGCAGTTCCTGGACAGGGGGGAATGAGCAGTTCTTC
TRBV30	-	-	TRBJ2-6	CAWRGHPRSGANVLTF	TGTGCCTGGAGGGGACACCCTCGATCTGGGGCCAACGTCCTGACTTTC
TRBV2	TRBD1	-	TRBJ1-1	CASRTGTVNAEAFF	TGTGCCAGCAGAACCGGGACAGTCAACGCTGAAGCTTTCTTT
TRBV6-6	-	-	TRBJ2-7	CASSSGTASYEQYF	TGTGCCAGCAGTTCCGGCACAGCCTCCTACGAGCAGTACTTC
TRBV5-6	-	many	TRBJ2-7	CASSLGQVAYEQYF	TGTGCCAGCAGCTTGGGCCAGGTGGCTTACGAGCAGTACTTC
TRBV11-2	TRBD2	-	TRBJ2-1	CASSLGRGSYNEQFF	TGTGCCAGCAGCTTAGGGCGGGGGTCCTACAATGAGCAGTTCTTC
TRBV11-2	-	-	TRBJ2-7	CASSLGSTGFSYEQYF	TGTGCCAGCAGCTTAGGCTCCACAGGATTCTCCTACGAGCAGTACTTC